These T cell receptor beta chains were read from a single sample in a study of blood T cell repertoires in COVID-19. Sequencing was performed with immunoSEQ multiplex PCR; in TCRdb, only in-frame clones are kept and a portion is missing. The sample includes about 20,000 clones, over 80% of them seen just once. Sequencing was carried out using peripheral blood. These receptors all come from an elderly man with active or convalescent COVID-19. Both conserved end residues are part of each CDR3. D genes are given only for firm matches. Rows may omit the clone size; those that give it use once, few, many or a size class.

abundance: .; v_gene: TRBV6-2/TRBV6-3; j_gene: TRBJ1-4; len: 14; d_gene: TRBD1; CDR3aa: CASRYRGLSEKLFF; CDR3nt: TGTGCCAGCAGATACAGGGGTTTGAGTGAAAAACTGTTTTTT
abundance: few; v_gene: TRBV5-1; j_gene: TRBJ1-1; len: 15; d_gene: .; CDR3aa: CASSLVPGLNTEAFF; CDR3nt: TGCGCCAGCAGCTTGGTTCCGGGATTGAACACTGAAGCTTTCTTT
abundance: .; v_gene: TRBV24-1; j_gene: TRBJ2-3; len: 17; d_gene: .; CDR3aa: CATSDSLPRKVTDTQYF; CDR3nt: TGTGCCACCAGTGATTCCCTCCCGCGGAAAGTCACAGATACGCAGTATTTT
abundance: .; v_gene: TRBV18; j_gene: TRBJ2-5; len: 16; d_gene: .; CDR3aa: CASSPERLVSVETQYF; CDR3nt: TGTGCCAGCTCACCCGAAAGACTAGTAAGCGTAGAGACCCAGTACTTC
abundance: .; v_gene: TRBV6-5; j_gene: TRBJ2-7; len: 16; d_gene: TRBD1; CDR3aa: CASSYSKGQGMNEQYF; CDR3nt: TGTGCCAGCAGTTACTCGAAGGGACAGGGTATGAACGAGCAGTACTTC
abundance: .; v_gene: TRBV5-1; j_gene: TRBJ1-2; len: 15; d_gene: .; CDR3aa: CASSLWGDGEEGYTF; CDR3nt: TGCGCCAGCAGCTTGTGGGGGGACGGCGAGGAGGGCTACACCTTC
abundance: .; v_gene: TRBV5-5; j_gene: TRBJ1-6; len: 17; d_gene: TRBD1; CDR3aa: CASSLYGTVSYNSPLHF; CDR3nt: TGTGCCAGCAGCTTGTATGGGACAGTCTCCTATAATTCACCCCTCCACTTT
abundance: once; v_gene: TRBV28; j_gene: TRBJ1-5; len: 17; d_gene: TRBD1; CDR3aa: CASSPPKRTGENQPQHF; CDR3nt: TGTGCCAGCAGTCCCCCGAAGCGGACAGGGGAAAATCAGCCCCAGCATTTT
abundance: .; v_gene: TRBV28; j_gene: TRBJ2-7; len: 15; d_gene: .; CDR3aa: CASSFPAGFTYEQYF; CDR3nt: TGTGCCAGCAGTTTTCCGGCAGGGTTCACCTACGAGCAGTACTTC
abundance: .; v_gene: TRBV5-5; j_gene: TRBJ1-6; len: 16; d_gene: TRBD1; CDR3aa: CASSLVRGAYNSPLHF; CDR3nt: TGTGCCAGCAGCTTGGTCAGGGGGGCGTATAATTCACCCCTCCACTTT
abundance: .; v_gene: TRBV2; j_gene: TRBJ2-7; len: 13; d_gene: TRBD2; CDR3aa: CASSMGGWYEQYF; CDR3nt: TGTGCCAGCAGTATGGGGGGGTGGTACGAGCAGTACTTC
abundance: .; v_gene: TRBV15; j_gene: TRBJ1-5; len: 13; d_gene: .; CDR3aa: CATSRDRGQPQHF; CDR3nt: TGTGCCACCAGCAGAGATCGGGGTCAGCCCCAGCATTTT
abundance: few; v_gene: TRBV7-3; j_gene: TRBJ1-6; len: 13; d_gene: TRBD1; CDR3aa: CASSFAGGSPLHF; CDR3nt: TGTGCCAGCAGCTTCGCAGGGGGCTCACCCCTCCACTTT
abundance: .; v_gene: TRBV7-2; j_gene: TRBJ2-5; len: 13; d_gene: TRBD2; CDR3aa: CASSGGRQETQYF; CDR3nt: TGTGCCAGCAGCGGCGGGAGGCAAGAGACCCAGTACTTC
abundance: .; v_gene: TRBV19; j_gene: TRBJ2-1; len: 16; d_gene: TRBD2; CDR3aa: CASSPTSGSHVNEQFF; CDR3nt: TGTGCCAGTAGTCCGACTAGCGGGAGCCATGTCAATGAGCAGTTCTTC
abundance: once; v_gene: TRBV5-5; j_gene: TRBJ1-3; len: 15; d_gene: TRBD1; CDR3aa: CASSYDRTQGVTIYF; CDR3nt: TGTGCCAGCAGTTACGACAGGACCCAGGGGGTCACCATATATTTT
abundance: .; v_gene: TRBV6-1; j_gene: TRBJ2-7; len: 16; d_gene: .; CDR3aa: CASSESGLVPNYEQYF; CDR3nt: TGTGCCAGCAGTGAATCGGGGTTAGTCCCTAACTACGAGCAGTACTTC
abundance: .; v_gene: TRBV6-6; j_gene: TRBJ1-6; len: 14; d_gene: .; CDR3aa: CASSDPTGNSPLHF; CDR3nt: TGTGCCAGCAGCGATCCAACGGGGAATTCACCCCTCCACTTT
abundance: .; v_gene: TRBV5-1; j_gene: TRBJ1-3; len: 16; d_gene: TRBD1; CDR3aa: CASSSGDSLSGNTIYF; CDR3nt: TGCGCCAGCAGCTCCGGGGACAGTCTCTCTGGAAACACCATATATTTT
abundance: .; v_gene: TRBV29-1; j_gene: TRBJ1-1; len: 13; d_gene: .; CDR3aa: CSVEVFRNTEAFF; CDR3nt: TGCAGCGTTGAAGTATTCAGGAACACTGAAGCTTTCTTT
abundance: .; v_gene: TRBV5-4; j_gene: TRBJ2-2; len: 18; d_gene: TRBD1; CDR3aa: CASSGRQGRNANTGELFF; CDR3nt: TGTGCCAGCAGCGGGAGACAGGGCAGGAACGCGAACACCGGGGAGCTGTTTTTT
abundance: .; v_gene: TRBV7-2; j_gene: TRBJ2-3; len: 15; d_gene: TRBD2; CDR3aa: CASSPGLAAPDTQYF; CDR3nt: TGTGCCAGCAGCCCGGGACTAGCAGCGCCAGATACGCAGTATTTT
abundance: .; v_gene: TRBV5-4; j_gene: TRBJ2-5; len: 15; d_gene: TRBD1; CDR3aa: CASSPGQGVQETQYF; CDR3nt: TGTGCCAGCAGCCCCGGACAGGGTGTTCAAGAGACCCAGTACTTC
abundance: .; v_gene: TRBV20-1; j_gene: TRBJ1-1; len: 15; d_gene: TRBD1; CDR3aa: CSASRSGGTNTEAFF; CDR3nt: TGCAGTGCTAGTCGGTCAGGGGGCACGAACACTGAAGCTTTCTTT
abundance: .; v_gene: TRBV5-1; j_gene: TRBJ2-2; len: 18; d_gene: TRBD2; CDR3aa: CASRSAATSGRTGRELFF; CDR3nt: TGCGCCAGCAGGAGCGCCGCGACTAGCGGGAGAACGGGCCGGGAGCTGTTTTTT
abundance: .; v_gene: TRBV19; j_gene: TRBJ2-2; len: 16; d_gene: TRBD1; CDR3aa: CASTFRDRANTGELFF; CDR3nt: TGTGCCAGTACCTTCCGGGACAGGGCGAACACCGGGGAGCTGTTTTTT
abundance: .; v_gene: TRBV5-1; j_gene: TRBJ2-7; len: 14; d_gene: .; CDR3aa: CASSLGGPSYEQYF; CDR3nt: TGCGCCAGCAGCTTGGGTGGCCCCTCCTACGAGCAGTACTTC
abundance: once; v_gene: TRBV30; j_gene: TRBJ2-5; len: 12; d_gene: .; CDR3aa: CAWSVRGETQYF; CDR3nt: TGTGCCTGGAGTGTCCGAGGCGAGACCCAGTACTTC
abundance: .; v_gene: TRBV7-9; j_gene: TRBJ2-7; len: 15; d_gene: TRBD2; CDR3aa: CASSFSSGVSYEQYF; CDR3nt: TGTGCCAGCAGCTTCAGTAGCGGGGTCTCCTACGAGCAGTACTTC
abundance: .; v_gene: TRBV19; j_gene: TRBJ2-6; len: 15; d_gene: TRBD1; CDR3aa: CASRTDRAGANVLTF; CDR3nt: TGTGCCAGTAGGACCGACAGGGCTGGGGCCAACGTCCTGACTTTC
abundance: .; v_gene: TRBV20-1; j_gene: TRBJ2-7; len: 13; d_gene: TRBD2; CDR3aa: CSASLAEPYEQYF; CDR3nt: TGCAGTGCTAGTCTAGCGGAGCCCTACGAGCAGTACTTC
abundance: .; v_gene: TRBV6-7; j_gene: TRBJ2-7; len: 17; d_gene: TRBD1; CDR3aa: CASPKGAAQGAPGEQYF; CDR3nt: TGTGCCAGCCCGAAGGGTGCAGCCCAGGGGGCGCCGGGCGAGCAGTACTTC
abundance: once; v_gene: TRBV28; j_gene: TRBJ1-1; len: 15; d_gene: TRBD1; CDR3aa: CASPPGQGRITEAFF; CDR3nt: TGTGCCAGCCCGCCGGGACAGGGGCGAATCACTGAAGCTTTCTTT
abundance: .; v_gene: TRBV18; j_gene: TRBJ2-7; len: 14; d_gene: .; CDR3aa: CASSPVTGPYEQYF; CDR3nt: TGTGCCAGCTCACCAGTGACAGGACCCTACGAGCAGTACTTC
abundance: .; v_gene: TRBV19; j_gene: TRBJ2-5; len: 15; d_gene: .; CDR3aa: CASSMRRGSQETQYF; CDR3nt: TGTGCCAGTAGTATGCGCAGGGGCTCTCAAGAGACCCAGTACTTC